Each of the 30 T cell receptor beta chains below was sequenced from the same sample in a study of CD8+CD57+ T cells in acquired aplastic anemia. Profiles of TCR beta VDJ and CDR3 were generated from a genomic DNA template. TCRdb processed the reads anew with MiXCR; each CDR3 protein has one entry. The sample records around 140,000 distinct CDR3 sequences, roughly 40% being singletons. Sequencing input: sorted CD4+, CD8+, or CD8+CD57+ T cells (not recorded which) from PBMCs. The source is a human donor in good health, serving as a control.

This clonotype was recorded many times. V gene TRBV20-1 combines with J gene TRBJ2-6, with 10 bases aligning to TRBD2. CDR1 and CDR2 from the germline V gene are DFQATT and SNEGSKA (reference sequence). There are 18 residues in the CDR3. V dropped 0 bases and J dropped 4; count of bases not matched to a gene: 9. The CDR3 loop is CSARDLAGGGSGANVLTF. The CDR3, as DNA: TGCAGTGCTAGAGACTTAGCGGGGGGAGGCTCCGGGGCCAACGTCCTGACTTTC.

This clonotype occurred many times. The chain links TRBV10-1 to TRBJ2-3; D is possibly TRBD2 (6 bases). Between the trimmed V and J ends, which lost 0 bases and 7 bases, there was a span of 8 bases. The length of the CDR3 is 13 residues. Germline CDR1 reads WNHNN; CDR2 reads SYGVQD (reference sequence). CDR3 amino acids: CASSESEGNTQYF. For the CDR3, the DNA is TGCGCCAGCAGTGAGTCGGAGGGTAATACGCAGTATTTT.

Concerning this clonotype itself: Germline and junction disagree at one end, which may indicate a read error. This chain links TRBV29-1 with TRBJ1-2; D is perhaps TRBD1 (6 bases). Germline CDR1 reads SQVTM; CDR2 reads ANQGSEA. The CDR3 contains 10 residues. CDR3 loop: CGVEQGGYTF. The CDR3 coding sequence is TGCGGCGTTGAACAGGGAGGCTACACCTTC.

Worth noting for this clonotype: One junction end does not reproduce the germline sequence, and a read error may be involved. V gene TRBV2 combines with J gene TRBJ1-5; D is unclear. Looked up from germline, CDR1 is SNHLY and CDR2 is FYNNEI. The CDR3 runs to 14 residues. CDR3 nucleotide sequence: TGTGCCAGCAGTGAAAAGCCGGTCAATCGGCCCCAGCATTTT. It translates to CASSEKPVNRPQHF.

The chain couples TRBV5-1 to TRBJ2-5, with 7 bases aligning to TRBD1. The germline V gene encodes CDR1 SGHRS and CDR2 YFSETQ. This CDR3 has 20 amino acids. The junction had 21 bases not matched to a gene; V was cut back by 4 bases and J by 0 bases. The CDR3 sequence: CASSPSWTSNRGLYQETQYF. DNA for the CDR3: TGCGCCAGCAGCCCCTCTTGGACCTCTAACAGGGGATTGTACCAAGAGACCCAGTACTTC.

This chain uses TRBV10-3 with TRBJ1-2; D is unclear. The CDR3 length is 13 residues. Germline CDR1 and CDR2: ENHRY and SYGVKD. V was trimmed by 3 bases and J by 7 bases, leaving 12 bases between them. Here the CDR3 reads CAISDYPEPGYTF. The CDR3 bases are TGTGCCATCAGTGATTATCCGGAACCTGGCTACACCTTC.

The chain links TRBV11-2 to TRBJ2-7, with D possibly matching TRBD1 (6 bases). The CDR3 extends over 16 amino acids. Trimming removed 3 bases at V and 3 bases at J, with 18 bases between. Per the germline V gene, CDR1 is SGHAT and CDR2 is FQNNGV. CDR3: CASSFRGTGILYEQYF. In DNA, the CDR3 is TGTGCCAGCAGCTTCAGGGGCACGGGCATCCTCTACGAGCAGTACTTC.

Concerning this clonotype itself: At one end the junction does not follow the germline gene, possibly because of a read error. The chain is built from TRBV24-1 and TRBJ1-2, with D possibly matching TRBD1 (5 bases). Germline CDR1 is KGHDR and CDR2 is SFDVKD. The CDR3 extends over 12 amino acids. CDR3 DNA: TGTGCCACCAGTGATGGGGCCCGCGGCTGCACCTTC. It translates to CATSDGARGCTF.

This rearrangement joins TRBV20-1 to TRBJ2-3, with D possibly matching TRBD2 (6 bases). V lost 6 bases and J 6 bases, leaving 13 bases between the germline ends. This CDR3 region has 12 residues. Germline CDR1 DFQATT, CDR2 SNEGSKA (reference sequence). As DNA, the CDR3 is TGCAGTGCCGAGAATGGGGGGGATACGCAGTATTTT. This translates into CSAENGGDTQYF.

V and J are TRBV29-1 and TRBJ1-3; possibly TRBD1 for D (6 bases). The germline V gene encodes CDR1 SQVTM and CDR2 ANQGSEA. V was trimmed by 6 bases and J by 0 bases, leaving 9 bases between them. There are 13 residues in the CDR3. CDR3 DNA sequence: TGCAGCGTGGGACACCGCTCTGGAAACACCATATATTTT. The encoded protein is CSVGHRSGNTIYF. The full variable domain, with the rest looked up from reference TRBV29-1 and TRBJ1-3, is SAVISQKPSRDICQRGTSLTIQCQVDSQVTMMFWYRQQPGQSLTLIATANQGSEATYESGFVIDKFPISRPNLTFSTLTVSNMSPEDSSIYLCSVGHRSGNTIYFGEGSWLTVV.

The table lists this clonotype with many counts. This chain joins TRBV27 and TRBJ1-5; D gene unclear. V dropped 6 bases and J dropped 5 bases, with 11 bases sitting between them. The CDR3 runs to 13 residues. The V gene's germline CDR1 is MNHEY and CDR2 SMNVEV (reference sequence). This CDR3 reads CASSPGRYQPQHF. Written as DNA, the CDR3 is TGTGCCAGCAGCCCGGGCCGTTATCAGCCCCAGCATTTT.

V usage is TRBV19 and J usage is TRBJ2-3, with D tentatively TRBD1 or TRBD2 (5 bases each). V lost 3 bases, J lost 2 bases, and 12 bases lay in between. Germline V gene lookup returns CDR1 LNHDA and CDR2 SQIVND (reference sequence). This CDR3 spans 15 amino acids. CDR3 residues: CASSIRDAYTDTQYF. The CDR3 DNA reads as TGTGCCAGTAGTATTCGGGACGCATACACAGATACGCAGTATTTT. The full variable domain, in which reference TRBV19 and TRBJ2-3 provide the parts outside the CDR3, is DGGITQSPKYLFRKEGQNVTLSCEQNLNHDAMYWYRQDPGQGLRLIYYSQIVNDFQKGDIAEGYSVSREKKESFPLTVTSAQKNPTAFYLCASSIRDAYTDTQYFGPGTRLTVL.

The rearrangement uses TRBV18 and TRBJ1-2; 12 nucleotides agree with TRBD1. This CDR3 has 16 amino acids. Germline CDR1 and CDR2: KGHSH and LQKENI. Trimming removed 3 bases from V and 6 bases from J; junction bases left unmatched: 8. The CDR3 loop reads CASSPLGTGGSNGYTF. CDR3 nucleotides: TGTGCCAGCTCACCCCTCGGGACAGGGGGCTCGAATGGCTACACCTTC.

CDR3 coding DNA: TGTGCCAGCAGTTCACAGACCGGGAGTACAGCTAAAAACATTCAGTACTTC. Protein sequence: CASSSQTGSTAKNIQYF. The chain is built from TRBV28 and TRBJ2-4; possible D gene TRBD2, 6 bases. The V end lost 4 bases, the J end lost 4 bases, and 20 bases lay between the germline ends. CDR1 MDHEN and CDR2 SYDVKM come from the germline V gene. This CDR3 is built from 17 residues.

The sample holds a few counts of this clonotype. This sequence joins TRBV2 and TRBJ1-6; tentative D call: TRBD1 (6 bases). CDR3 length equals 15 residues. V lost 3 bases to trimming and J lost 5 bases, with 11 bases between them. Germline assignment: CDR1 SNHLY and CDR2 FYNNEI. CDR3 bases: TGTGCCAGCAGTGAGGGGGGGCGAGATAATTCACCCCTCCACTTT. It encodes CASSEGGRDNSPLHF.

Remarks on this clonotype: The junction departs from the called germline gene at one end, perhaps through a read error. V usage is TRBV25-1 and J usage is TRBJ2-7; the D is unclear. Germline V lookup: CDR1 MGHDK, CDR2 SYGVNS. This CDR3 has 14 residues. CDR3 sequence (DNA): TGTGCCCGCAGTGATGAAACGAGCTCCTACGAGCAGTACTTC. Translated, it gives CARSDETSSYEQYF.

At least ten counts were recorded for this clonotype. V is TRBV7-6 and J is TRBJ1-2; no definite D call. Trimming took 3 bases from V and 6 from J, leaving 11 bases between them. Germline V gene data show CDR1 as SGHVS and CDR2 as FNYEAQ. CDR3 length equals 13 residues. In DNA, the CDR3 is TGTGCCAGCAGCTTCCAGAGAGACGATGGCTACACCTTC. Its protein product is CASSFQRDDGYTF. Filled out from reference TRBV7-6 and TRBJ1-2, the complete variable domain reads GAGVSQSPRYKVTKRGQDVALRCDPISGHVSLYWYRQALGQGPEFLTYFNYEAQQDKSGLPNDRFSAERPEGSISTLTIQRTEQRDSAMYRCASSFQRDDGYTFGSGTRLTVV.

The J gene is TRBJ1-2, the V gene TRBV10-2; TRBD1 matches at 9 bases. CDR1 WSHSY and CDR2 SAAADI come from the germline V gene. The CDR3 loop spans 16 amino acids. V lost 5 bases and J lost 4; bases outside the gene matches: 11. In DNA, the CDR3 is TGCGCCAGCAGTCGCGGACAGGGGCCTGCTCCCTATGGCTACACCTTC. Translated, it gives CASSRGQGPAPYGYTF.

This clonotype was picked up one time. The V call is TRBV29-1, the J call TRBJ2-1; tentatively, D is TRBD2 (5 bases). The CDR3 runs 11 residues. Germline values: CDR1 SQVTM, CDR2 ANQGSEA. In DNA form, the CDR3 reads TGCAGTTTATTAGGAGGTAATGAGCAGTTCTTC. This translates into CSLLGGNEQFF.

In the case of this clonotype: Germline is not matched at one junction end, which may reflect a read error. The V call is TRBV15, the J call TRBJ2-3, with D unclear. Germline V CDR1 and CDR2: LNHNV, YYDKDF (reference sequence). The CDR3 has 17 residues. The DNA for the CDR3 is TGTGTCACCAGCAGAGATCATCTAAGAGCCAGCACAGATACGCAGTATTTT. It codes for CVTSRDHLRASTDTQYF.

This clonotype was seen ten or more times. V usage is TRBV20-1 and J usage is TRBJ2-1; no clear D gene. V was cut by 3 bases and J by 9 bases, with 9 bases left in between. Germline V gene data show CDR1 as DFQATT and CDR2 as SNEGSKA (reference sequence). The CDR3 is 11 residues long. CDR3 sequence (DNA): TGCAGTGCTAGCTCTCGGCGTGAGCAGTTCTTC. Translated: CSASSRREQFF.

This clonotype has a handful of counts. Just one base apart from a much larger clone, this may be a read error. V is TRBV11-2 and J is TRBJ1-6; maybe TRBD1 (5 bases). The CDR3 is 16 residues long. From germline, CDR1 is SGHAT and CDR2 FQNNGV. The CDR3 coding sequence is TGTGCCGGCAGCATAGACAGTAGCTCCTATAATTCACCCCTCCACTTT. Translating it yields CAGSIDSSSYNSPLHF. The whole variable domain, filled in from reference TRBV11-2 and TRBJ1-6, reads EAGVAQSPRYKIIEKRQSVAFWCNPISGHATLYWYQQILGQGPKLLIQFQNNGVVDDSQLPKDRFSAERLKGVDSTLKIQPAKLEDSAVYLCAGSIDSSSYNSPLHFGNGTRLTVT.

V usage is TRBV7-2 and J usage is TRBJ1-1, with D possibly matching TRBD1 (6 bases). Germline V gene lookup returns CDR1 SGHTA and CDR2 FQGNSA. Trimming took 5 bases from V and 7 from J, leaving 11 bases between them. The CDR3 contains 12 residues. The DNA of the CDR3 is TGTGCCAGCAGCGATGACAGGTTTGAAGCTTTCTTT. As protein: CASSDDRFEAFF. Complete variable domain (other parts from reference TRBV7-2 and TRBJ1-1): GAGVSQSPSNKVTEKGKDVELRCDPISGHTALYWYRQSLGQGLEFLIYFQGNSAPDKSGLPSDRFSAERTGGSVSTLTIQRTQQEDSAVYLCASSDDRFEAFFGQGTRLTVV.

As regards this clonotype: A much larger clone sits a single nucleotide away, making a read error possible. V gene TRBV6-1 combines with J gene TRBJ1-1; D may be TRBD1 (5 bases). The V end lost 8 bases, the J end lost 4 bases, and 17 bases lay between the germline ends. This CDR3 spans 14 amino acids. Looked up from germline, CDR1 is MNHNS and CDR2 is SASEGT. This CDR3 is CASGPGGKGTEAFF. CDR3 DNA: TGTGCCAGCGGCCCCGGGGGGAAAGGCACTGAAGCTTTCTTT.

About this clonotype: As the CDR3 is not closed by the conserved phenylalanine or tryptophan, this likely results from a read error. J is TRBJ2-2 and V is TRBV2; unclear D gene. Trimming removed 4 bases from V and 3 bases from J, with 12 bases in between. This CDR3 has 15 amino acids. Per germline, CDR1 SNHLY and CDR2 FYNNEI. DNA for the CDR3: TGTGCCAGCAGTGTTGATTTGGGGTACACCGGGGAGCTGTTTTCT. It codes for CASSVDLGYTGELFS.

The chain is built from TRBV7-9 and TRBJ2-7; the match to TRBD1 covers 8 bases. Germline assignment: CDR1 SEHNR and CDR2 FQNEAQ (reference sequence). CDR3 size: 14 residues. V dropped 5 bases and J dropped 5; count of bases not matched to a gene: 8. CDR3 sequence: CASSPGQGLHEQYF. The CDR3 bases are TGTGCCAGCAGCCCAGGACAGGGCTTGCACGAGCAGTACTTC.

This clonotype was seen a handful of times. This chain connects TRBV27 to TRBJ2-5; 9 bases map to TRBD2. The CDR3 totals 14 residues. CDR1 MNHEY and CDR2 SMNVEV come from the germline V gene (reference sequence). J was trimmed by 3 bases and V by 5 bases; bases with no gene match: 4. The CDR3 reads CASSRTSVKETQYF. In nucleotides, the CDR3 is TGTGCCAGCAGTCGGACTAGCGTAAAAGAGACCCAGTACTTC.

The rearrangement joins TRBV4-2 to TRBJ1-2, with D unresolved. Germline assignment: CDR1 LGHNA and CDR2 YNFKEQ. Trimming took off 4 bases at V and 13 bases at J, with 25 bases between the two ends. The CDR3 length is 15 residues. CDR3 bases: TGTGCCAGCAGCCCCGCCGTTGGGGAGAACTATGGCCCCACCTTC. It specifies CASSPAVGENYGPTF.

The chain carries TRBV12-3 or TRBV12-4 and TRBJ2-5; D may match TRBD1 or TRBD2 (5 bases each). The V and J ends lost 9 bases and 7 bases respectively, with 24 bases between them. The CDR3 consists of 15 residues. CDR3: CASLLDGASGTTQYF. The CDR3, as DNA: TGTGCCAGTTTACTCGATGGGGCCTCTGGGACGACCCAGTACTTC.

The chain links TRBV12-3 or TRBV12-4 to TRBJ2-7; tentative D call: TRBD2 (6 bases). Trimming stripped 5 bases from V and 0 bases from J, with 17 bases between. The CDR3 covers 16 residues. This CDR3 is CASSTRGGPHSYEQYF. The CDR3, as DNA: TGTGCCAGCAGTACTAGGGGAGGCCCCCACTCCTACGAGCAGTACTTC.